This T cell receptor (beta chain) originates from a study of CD8 T cells in Susac syndrome. As to this clonotype: Its specificity is not known.

Overall study results and limits: As the study acknowledged, the number of individuals in its TCR sequencing and HLA analysis was relatively small.

The CDR3 loop spans 14 amino acids. Trimming removed 6 bases from V and 2 bases from J; junction bases left unmatched: 5. An amount of RNA that ranged from about 0.45 to 1 ug was reverse transcribed with random hexamers. From the immunoSEQ multiplex PCR reads, TCRdb called clonotypes with MiXCR, one entry per CDR3 protein. The data hold around 140,000 distinct CDR3 sequences, with approximately 95% observed a single time. The sequenced material came from CD4+ T cells from PBMCs. This rearrangement joins TRBV12-3 or TRBV12-4 to TRBJ2-3; 7 bases align to TRBD2. This TCR was recovered from a human donor in good health. The DNA of the CDR3 is TGTGCCAGCAGCACCGGGACTAACACAGATACGCAGTATTTT. Its protein is CASSTGTNTDTQYF.